This TCR beta chain was found in a study of shared clonotypes between healthy human individuals. As to this clone: No antigen is known for it.

Overall study results and limits: Non-shared clonotypes showed lower generation probabilities than clonotypes common to all four donors. Having only a few donors restricted how much genetic and exposure-history diversity was captured. Estimated clonotype richness was generally higher in naive than memory subsets.

Replicate PCRs from sorted subsets contained roughly 200 ng DNA, which is 29,000 or so T cell genomes. Repertoires were generated with immunoSEQ multiplex PCR, while TCRdb's copy carries only in-frame clones and drops some. The sample includes approximately 2.1 million clones, more than 85% of them seen just once. Germline CDR1 reads GTSNPN; CDR2 reads SVGIG (reference sequence). The CDR3 length is 12 residues. With 5 bases removed from V and 1 base from J, the gap between germline ends came to 8 bases. Sequencing was done on a sample of naive CD4+ T cells from PBMCs. Specified subset: CD45RA+ positively selected. The receptor comes from a man between 18 and 29 years old in good health. Some clones in this sample may be carry-over from other donors' samples. The V and J genes are TRBV30 and TRBJ2-5, with unresolved D. CDR3 loop: CAWEGVQETQYF. The CDR3 nucleotides are TGTGCCTGGGAAGGAGTCCAAGAGACCCAGTACTTC.